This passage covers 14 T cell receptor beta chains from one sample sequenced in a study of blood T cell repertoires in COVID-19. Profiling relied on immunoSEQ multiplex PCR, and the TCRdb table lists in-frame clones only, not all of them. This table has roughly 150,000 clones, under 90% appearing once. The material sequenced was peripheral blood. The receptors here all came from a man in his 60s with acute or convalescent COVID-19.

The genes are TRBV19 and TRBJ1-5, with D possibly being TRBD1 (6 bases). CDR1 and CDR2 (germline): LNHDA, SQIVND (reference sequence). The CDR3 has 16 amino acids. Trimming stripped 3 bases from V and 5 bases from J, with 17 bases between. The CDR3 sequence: CASSITSGTRDQPQHF. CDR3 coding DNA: TGTGCCAGTAGTATTACATCCGGGACACGGGATCAGCCCCAGCATTTT.

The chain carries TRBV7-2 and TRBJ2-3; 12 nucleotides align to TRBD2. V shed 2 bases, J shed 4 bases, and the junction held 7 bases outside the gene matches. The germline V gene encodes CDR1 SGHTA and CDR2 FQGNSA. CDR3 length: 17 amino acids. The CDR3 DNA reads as TGTGCCAGCAGCTTAATGACTAGCGGGAGTGGGGCAGATACGCAGTATTTT. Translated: CASSLMTSGSGADTQYF.

Written as DNA, the CDR3 is TGTGCCACCGCGACGGGACAGGGAACTAATGAAAAACTGTTTTTT. This encodes CATATGQGTNEKLFF. The chain is built from TRBV24-1 and TRBJ1-4; the match to TRBD1 covers 9 bases. In germline, CDR1 is KGHDR, CDR2 SFDVKD. V trimming: 9 bases; J trimming: 1 base; junction bases outside the gene matches: 5. The CDR3 runs to 15 residues.

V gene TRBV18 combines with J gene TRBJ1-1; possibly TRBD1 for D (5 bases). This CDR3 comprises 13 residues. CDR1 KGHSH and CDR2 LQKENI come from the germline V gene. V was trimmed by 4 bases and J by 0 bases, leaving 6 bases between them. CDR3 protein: CASSQGMNTEAFF. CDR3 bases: TGTGCCAGCTCACAGGGGATGAACACTGAAGCTTTCTTT.

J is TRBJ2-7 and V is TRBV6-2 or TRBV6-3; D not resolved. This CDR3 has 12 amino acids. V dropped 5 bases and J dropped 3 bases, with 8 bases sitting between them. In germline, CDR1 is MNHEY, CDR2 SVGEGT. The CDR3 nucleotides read TGTGCCAGCAGTCACCCCTACTACGAGCAGTACTTC. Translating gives CASSHPYYEQYF.

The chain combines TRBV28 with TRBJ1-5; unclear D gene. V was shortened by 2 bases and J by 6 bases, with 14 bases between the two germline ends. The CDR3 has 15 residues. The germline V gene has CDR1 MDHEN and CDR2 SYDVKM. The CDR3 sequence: CASSLGFGAGQPQHF. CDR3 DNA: TGTGCCAGCAGTTTAGGTTTTGGCGCGGGTCAGCCCCAGCATTTT.

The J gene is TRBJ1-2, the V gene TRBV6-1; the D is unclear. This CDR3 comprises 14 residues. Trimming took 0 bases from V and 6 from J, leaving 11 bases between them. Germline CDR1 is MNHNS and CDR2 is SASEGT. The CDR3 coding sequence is TGTGCCAGCAGTGAAGCGCGAGGGTTGAATGGCTACACCTTC. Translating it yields CASSEARGLNGYTF.

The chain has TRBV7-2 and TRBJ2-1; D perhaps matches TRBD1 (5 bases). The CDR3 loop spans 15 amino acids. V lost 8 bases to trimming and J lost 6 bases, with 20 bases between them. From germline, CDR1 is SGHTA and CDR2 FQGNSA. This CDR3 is CASRGSGFRSNEQFF. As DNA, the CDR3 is TGTGCCAGCCGCGGTTCAGGGTTTCGGAGCAATGAGCAGTTCTTC.

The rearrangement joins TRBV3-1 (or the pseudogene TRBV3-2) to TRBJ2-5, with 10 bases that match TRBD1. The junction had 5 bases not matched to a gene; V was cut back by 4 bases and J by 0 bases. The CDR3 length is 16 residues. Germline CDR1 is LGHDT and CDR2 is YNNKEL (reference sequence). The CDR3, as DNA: TGTGCCAGCAGCCTCCACGGGACAGGGGACCAAGAGACCCAGTACTTC. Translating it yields CASSLHGTGDQETQYF.

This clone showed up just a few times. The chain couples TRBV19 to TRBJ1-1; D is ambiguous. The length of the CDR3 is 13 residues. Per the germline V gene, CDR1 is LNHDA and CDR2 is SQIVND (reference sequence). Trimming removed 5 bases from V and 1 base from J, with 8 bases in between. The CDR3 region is CASSRKANTEAFF. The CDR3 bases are TGTGCCAGTAGTCGTAAAGCGAACACTGAAGCTTTCTTT.

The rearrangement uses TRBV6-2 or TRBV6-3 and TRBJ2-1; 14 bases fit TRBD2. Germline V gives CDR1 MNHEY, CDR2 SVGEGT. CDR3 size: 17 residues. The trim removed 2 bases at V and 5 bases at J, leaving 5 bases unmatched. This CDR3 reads CASSYPGTSGRHNEQFF. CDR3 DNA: TGTGCCAGCAGTTACCCGGGGACTAGCGGGAGACACAATGAGCAGTTCTTC.

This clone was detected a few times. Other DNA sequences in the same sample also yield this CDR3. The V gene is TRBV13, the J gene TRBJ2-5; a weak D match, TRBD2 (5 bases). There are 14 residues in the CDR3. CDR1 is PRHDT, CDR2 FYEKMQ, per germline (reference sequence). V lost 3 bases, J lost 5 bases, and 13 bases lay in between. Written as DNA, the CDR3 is TGTGCCAGCAGCTTTGGTTCTAGCAGGGAGACCCAGTACTTC. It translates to CASSFGSSRETQYF.

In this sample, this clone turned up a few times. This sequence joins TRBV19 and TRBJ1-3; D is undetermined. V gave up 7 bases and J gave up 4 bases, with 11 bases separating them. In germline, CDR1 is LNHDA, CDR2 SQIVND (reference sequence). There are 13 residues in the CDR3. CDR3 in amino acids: CASKNSLGNTIYF. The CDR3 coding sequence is TGTGCCAGTAAAAACTCGCTGGGAAACACCATATATTTT. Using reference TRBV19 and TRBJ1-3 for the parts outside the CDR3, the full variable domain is DGGITQSPKYLFRKEGQNVTLSCEQNLNHDAMYWYRQDPGQGLRLIYYSQIVNDFQKGDIAEGYSVSREKKESFPLTVTSAQKNPTAFYLCASKNSLGNTIYFGEGSWLTVV.

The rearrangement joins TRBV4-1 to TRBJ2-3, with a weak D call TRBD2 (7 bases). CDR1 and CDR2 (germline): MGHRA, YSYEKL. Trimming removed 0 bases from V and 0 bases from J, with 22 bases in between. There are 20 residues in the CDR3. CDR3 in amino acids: CASSQDSGQGGSLSTDTQYF. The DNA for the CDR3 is TGCGCCAGCAGCCAAGATTCGGGACAAGGCGGGAGCTTGAGCACAGATACGCAGTATTTT.